This entry concerns a single T cell receptor (beta chain). Some clones are missing from TCRdb's copy, which holds only in-frame ones; the method was immunoSEQ multiplex PCR. Counted here are about 300,000 clones, 85% occurring once; the ten biggest clones make up about 14%. The data were obtained in a study of blood T cell repertoires in COVID-19. Across the whole study: The United States, Italy and Spain were the sources of the acute and convalescent COVID-19 samples. T cells, B-cell-depleted T cells, or PBMCs provided the cDNA or gDNA that served as material.

The CDR3 totals 15 residues. The source is a human donor in a cohort sampled during active COVID-19. Sequenced material: peripheral blood. The V call is TRBV7-5, the J call TRBJ2-1; the table's D call of TRBD2 was not tested on the DNA. TRBV7-5 is tagged as a pseudogene. The DNA of the CDR3 is TGTGCCAGAAGCTTCGGAGGGAGCTCCTACAATGAGCAGTTCTTC. This translates into CARSFGGSSYNEQFF.